What follows are 14 T cell receptor beta chains derived from one specimen sequenced in a study of T cells in Graves' hyperthyroidism and ophthalmopathy. The CDR3 regions of TCR beta were amplified from RNA transcripts. HTBI primers drove first-round RT-PCR of the TCR CDR3. TCRdb reprocessed the multiplex PCR reads with MiXCR, giving one entry per CDR3 protein. The repertoire includes 550,000 to 700,000 distinct CDR3 sequences, 46% of them detected once, and 15% to 20% sits in the top ten. Sequenced input: peripheral blood or thyroid tissue (not recorded which). These receptor sequences come from an adult woman with Graves' disease, either hyperthyroidism or ophthalmopathy (not recorded which).

In its sample, this clonotype was seen a few times. This chain uses TRBV27 with TRBJ2-2; TRBD2 might be the D (6 bases). Germline V gives CDR1 MNHEY, CDR2 SMNVEV (reference sequence). Deletions cut 5 bases from V and 4 bases from J, with 11 bases between. The CDR3 is 14 amino acids. CDR3 sequence reads: CASSRGLFTGELFF. CDR3 sequence (DNA): TGTGCCAGCAGTAGGGGACTGTTCACCGGGGAGCTGTTTTTT.

The chain is built from TRBV6-1 and TRBJ1-1; perhaps TRBD1 as D (6 bases). Germline V gives CDR1 MNHNS, CDR2 SASEGT. V was clipped by 5 bases and J by 1 base, with 11 bases between them. CDR3 size: 14 residues. CDR3 sequence reads: CASSKGDKNTEAFF. CDR3 in DNA: TGTGCCAGCAGTAAAGGGGACAAGAACACTGAAGCTTTCTTT.

The V and J genes are TRBV6-5 and TRBJ2-7, with TRBD1 matching 7 bases. Germline V gene sequence: CDR1 MNHEY, CDR2 SVGAGI. V gave up 10 bases and J gave up 4 bases; unmatched junction bases: 10. The CDR3 covers 13 residues. For the CDR3, the DNA is TGTGCCACACGTACACAGGGGCAGTACGAGCAGTACTTC. Its translation: CATRTQGQYEQYF.

Remarks on this clonotype: At one end the junction does not follow the germline gene, possibly because of a read error. The rearrangement joins TRBV7-6 to TRBJ2-6; D is possibly TRBD2 (6 bases). Per the germline V gene, CDR1 is SGHVS and CDR2 is FNYEAQ. The CDR3 contains 15 residues. This chain's CDR3 is CASSPGGVRANVLTF. The CDR3 DNA sequence: TGTGCCAGCAGCCCCGGCGGGGTTAGGGCGAACGTCCTGACTTTC.

The chain uses TRBV7-9 and TRBJ2-2; 8 bases match TRBD2. Trimming took 4 bases from V and 8 from J; bases not matched to a gene: 6. The CDR3 loop spans 14 amino acids. Germline CDR1 reads SEHNR; CDR2 reads FQNEAQ (reference sequence). As DNA, the CDR3 is TGTGCCAGCAGCTCGAGCGGGAGAGGAGGGGAGCTGTTTTTT. It codes for CASSSSGRGGELFF.

This chain links TRBV5-5 with TRBJ1-3; unclear D gene. V dropped 4 bases and J dropped 2 bases, with 10 bases sitting between them. There are 14 residues in the CDR3. CDR1 SGHKS and CDR2 YYEKEE come from the germline V gene (reference sequence). The CDR3 DNA follows: TGTGCCAGCAGCGCGCTTGGGGCTGGAAACACCATATATTTT. It specifies CASSALGAGNTIYF.

This clonotype was detected many times. This sequence joins TRBV6-5 and TRBJ1-6; no reliable D call. The CDR3 covers 13 residues. V lost 6 bases to trimming and J lost 8 bases, with 11 bases between them. Germline CDR1 and CDR2: MNHEY and SVGAGI. The CDR3 DNA reads TGTGCCAGCAGGAGAGGAACAGATTCACCCCTCCACTTT. This codes for CASRRGTDSPLHF.

This clonotype has a count of ten or more. The J gene is TRBJ1-2, the V gene TRBV15; 12 nucleotides align to TRBD1. The CDR3 length is 16 residues. The V and J ends lost 1 base and 4 bases, in that order; junction bases with no gene match: 4. Germline V CDR1 and CDR2: LNHNV, YYDKDF (reference sequence). For the CDR3, the DNA is TGTGCCACCAGCAGAGGAGGGACAGGGGGCGGCTATGGCTACACCTTC. Translation: CATSRGGTGGGYGYTF.

On this clonotype: An end of the junction does not agree with germline; a read error may underlie this. The chain carries TRBV2 and TRBJ2-7; 8 bases are a match to TRBD1. This CDR3 has 12 residues. From germline, CDR1 is SNHLY and CDR2 FYNNEI. The CDR3, as DNA: TGTGCCAGCAGCACGACAGGGGCCGAGCAGCACTTC. As protein: CASSTTGAEQHF.

The sample holds many counts of this clonotype. This rearrangement joins TRBV7-3 to TRBJ1-1, with D possibly matching TRBD1 (5 bases). V shed 1 base and J shed 5 bases, with 8 bases lying between them. Germline V gives CDR1 SGHTA, CDR2 FQGTGA. The CDR3 runs to 13 residues. CDR3 residues: CASSLRRQTEAFF. The CDR3 DNA follows: TGTGCCAGCAGCTTAAGGAGACAGACTGAAGCTTTCTTT. The whole variable domain, remainder taken from reference TRBV7-3 and TRBJ1-1, is GAGVSQTPSNKVTEKGKYVELRCDPISGHTALYWYRQSLGQGPEFLIYFQGTGAADDSGLPNDRFFAVRPEGSVSTLKIQRTERGDSAVYLCASSLRRQTEAFFGQGTRLTVV.

This clonotype showed up many times. The rearrangement links TRBV5-1 to TRBJ2-7; no reliable D call. The V end was cut by 6 bases, the J end by 5 bases, with 15 bases between. Per germline, CDR1 SGHRS and CDR2 YFSETQ. This CDR3 spans 13 amino acids. CDR3 in DNA: TGCGCCAGCACGTCCAAAACCCGAAACGAGCAGTACTTC. Residues: CASTSKTRNEQYF.

The sample holds a few counts of this clonotype. The chain combines TRBV19 with TRBJ2-5, with D maybe TRBD1 (6 bases). Trimming cost V 8 bases and J 14 bases, with 12 bases left between them. The CDR3 length is 9 residues. The germline V gene has CDR1 LNHDA and CDR2 SQIVND (reference sequence). CDR3 sequence (DNA): TGTGCCAGTCGGGACACCAACTACTTC. Amino acid sequence: CASRDTNYF.

J is TRBJ1-2 and V is TRBV10-3; tentatively, D is TRBD1 (5 bases). The CDR3 loop spans 15 amino acids. V lost 4 bases to trimming and J lost 0 bases, with 12 bases between them. Germline CDR1 reads ENHRY; CDR2 reads SYGVKD. This CDR3 is CAISVSQGPNYGYTF. The CDR3 DNA is TGTGCCATCAGTGTGTCTCAGGGTCCTAACTATGGCTACACCTTC.

The count of this clonotype is one. The V and J genes are TRBV10-3 and TRBJ1-2, with D possibly matching TRBD1 (6 bases). This CDR3 has 12 residues. Germline CDR1 ENHRY, CDR2 SYGVKD. V lost 7 bases to trimming and J lost 5 bases, with 11 bases between them. The CDR3 DNA follows: TGTGCCATCATGGGGGGGCTGTATGGCTACACCTTC. Its protein product is CAIMGGLYGYTF.